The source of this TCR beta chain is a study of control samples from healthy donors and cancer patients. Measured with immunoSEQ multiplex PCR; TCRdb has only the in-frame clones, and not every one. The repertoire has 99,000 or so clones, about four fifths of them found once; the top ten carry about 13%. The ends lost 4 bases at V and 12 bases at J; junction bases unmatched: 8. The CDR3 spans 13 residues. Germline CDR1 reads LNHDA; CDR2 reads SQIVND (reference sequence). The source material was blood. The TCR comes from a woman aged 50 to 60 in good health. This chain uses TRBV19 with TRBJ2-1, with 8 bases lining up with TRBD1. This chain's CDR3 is CASSTSSTGVQFF. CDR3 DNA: TGTGCCAGTAGTACCTCCTCGACAGGGGTGCAGTTCTTC.